The 20 T cell receptor beta chains listed next were all sequenced from one sample in a study of regulatory T cells in long-lasting Graves disease. Time point: newly diagnosed GD, antithyroid drugs for less than 3 months. Construction of the TCR library relied on RNA isolated from PBMCs. HTBI primers from iRepertoire and Arm-PCR of CDR3 regions yielded the TCR beta libraries. TCRdb recomputed calls from the multiplex PCR reads with MiXCR, one row per CDR3 protein. The sample consists of around 360,000 distinct CDR3 sequences, around 15% of them appearing once. The data also belong to a second study, concerning T cells in Graves' hyperthyroidism and ophthalmopathy.

Sequencing was performed on peripheral blood mononuclear cells (PBMCs), taken at new diagnosis, from a patient treated with antithyroid drugs. Source of these receptors: a woman aged 18 to 35 with Graves disease.

As regards this clonotype: A junction boundary mismatches the germline segment, possibly from a read error. V is TRBV29-1 and J is TRBJ2-1, with TRBD2 matching over 7 bases. Germline V gene sequence: CDR1 SQVTM, CDR2 ANQGSEA. The CDR3 covers 14 residues. CDR3 DNA: TGCAGCGTTTCCCTCGCGGTGGGGCTAGCGGTCTCGATCTTC. This sequence encodes CSVSLAVGLAVSIF.

Concerning this clonotype itself: This is likely an artifact of a read error, given a far larger clone one base away. The rearrangement joins TRBV11-2 to TRBJ2-1; 8 bases fit TRBD2. The J call is uncertain, as TRBJ2-3 better fits the DNA end. The V gene's germline CDR1 is SGHAT and CDR2 FQNNGV. CDR3 size: 15 residues. The CDR3 DNA follows: TGTGCCAGCAGCGGTGGCGGGAGGTTAGAAGATACGCAGTATTTT. Translation gives CASSGGGRLEDTQYF.

This clonotype occurred many times. V gene TRBV5-1 combines with J gene TRBJ1-2, with 7 bases lining up with TRBD1. The germline CDR1 and CDR2 sequences are SGHRS and YFSETQ. The CDR3 covers 13 residues. V lost 2 bases, J lost 5 bases, and 3 bases stayed unmatched. The CDR3 DNA reads TGCGCCAGCAGCTTCACAGGGGAATATGGCTACACCTTC. Translation: CASSFTGEYGYTF.

This clonotype showed up many times. The chain employs TRBV2 and TRBJ2-3; TRBD2 aligns across 9 bases. CDR1 SNHLY and CDR2 FYNNEI come from the germline V gene. V was pared by 10 bases and J by 1 base, with 6 bases of the junction left unmatched. The CDR3 totals 14 residues. The CDR3: CANKVAGGTDTQYF. The DNA for the CDR3 is TGTGCCAACAAAGTAGCGGGAGGCACAGATACGCAGTATTTT.

The CDR3 nucleotides read TGTGCCAGTAGTATGAAGTTTCCAGACTACAATCAGCCCCAGCATTTT. Encoded protein: CASSMKFPDYNQPQHF. The chain combines TRBV19 with TRBJ1-5; no reliable D call. Trimming took 3 bases from V and 3 from J, leaving 15 bases between them. The CDR3 loop spans 16 amino acids. CDR1 and CDR2 (germline): LNHDA, SQIVND (reference sequence).

This clonotype was observed many times. The chain recombines TRBV12-3 or TRBV12-4 with TRBJ2-7; TRBD2 might be the D (5 bases). The CDR3 totals 13 residues. Trimming stripped 7 bases from V and 4 bases from J, with 14 bases between. CDR3 protein: CASTAPPGYEQYF. In nucleotides, the CDR3 is TGTGCCAGCACCGCTCCCCCGGGATACGAGCAGTACTTC.

The chain has TRBV29-1 and TRBJ2-7; no reliable D call. Trimming left V 7 bases short and J 6 bases short, with 19 bases between. The CDR3 length is 13 residues. Germline V gene sequence: CDR1 SQVTM, CDR2 ANQGSEA. CDR3 region: CSALWPGTREQYF. The CDR3 bases are TGCAGCGCCCTCTGGCCAGGAACGCGCGAGCAGTACTTC.

The gene calls are TRBV2 and TRBJ1-5; TRBD1 agrees at 9 bases. V was pared by 5 bases and J by 5 bases, with 10 bases of the junction left unmatched. The CDR3 sequence is 16 residues long. Germline-derived CDR1 and CDR2 are SNHLY and FYNNEI. This chain's CDR3 is CASSLSGTGLDQPQHF. In nucleotides, the CDR3 is TGTGCCAGCAGTTTGTCCGGGACAGGGTTGGATCAGCCCCAGCATTTT.

The chain employs TRBV6-1 and TRBJ2-1, with 7 bases matching TRBD1. The germline V gene has CDR1 MNHNS and CDR2 SASEGT. CDR3 length equals 14 residues. J lost 3 bases, V lost 7 bases, and 6 bases had no gene match. DNA for the CDR3: TGTGCCAGCAAACAGGGGCTGGACTACAATGAGCAGTTCTTC. This sequence encodes CASKQGLDYNEQFF.

This clonotype was found many times. The chain is built from TRBV3-1 and TRBJ2-7; D remains ambiguous. CDR3 size: 12 residues. V was shortened by 1 base and J by 5 bases, with 6 bases between the two germline ends. Germline-derived CDR1 and CDR2 are LGHDT and YNNKEL (reference sequence). CDR3 region: CASSQVLHEQYF. CDR3 bases: TGTGCCAGCAGCCAAGTACTCCACGAGCAGTACTTC.

The table lists this clonotype with a few counts. The gene calls are TRBV30 and TRBJ2-1; 7 bases match TRBD2. CDR3 length: 12 amino acids. CDR1 is GTSNPN and CDR2 is SVGIG in the germline V gene (reference sequence). Trimming at V came to 1 base and at J to 9 bases, leaving 3 bases not matched to a gene. CDR3 sequence reads: CAWSGGGGEQFF. CDR3 bases: TGTGCCTGGAGTGGTGGGGGGGGTGAGCAGTTCTTC.

This clonotype was counted a few times. This sequence joins TRBV29-1 and TRBJ1-2, with TRBD1 as a possible D gene (5 bases). V was trimmed by 2 bases and J by 4 bases, leaving 8 bases between them. The CDR3 consists of 12 residues. The germline V gene encodes CDR1 SQVTM and CDR2 ANQGSEA. Here the CDR3 reads CSVESGLYGYTF. The DNA for the CDR3 is TGCAGCGTTGAATCGGGGCTCTATGGCTACACCTTC.

This clonotype was seen at least ten times. The chain is built from TRBV6-1 and TRBJ1-1; 9 bases agree with TRBD1. Germline CDR1 is MNHNS and CDR2 is SASEGT. V gave up 8 bases and J gave up 4 bases; unmatched junction bases: 14. There are 16 residues in the CDR3. CDR3 DNA: TGTGCCAGCGAAACCCGGGACAGGGTAAGGGGCACTGAAGCTTTCTTT. It codes for CASETRDRVRGTEAFF.

The table lists this clonotype with many counts. The chain uses TRBV11-2 and TRBJ2-7, with D maybe TRBD1 (6 bases). Germline values: CDR1 SGHAT, CDR2 FQNNGV. V was pared by 1 base and J by 0 bases, with 7 bases between. The CDR3 has 14 residues. The CDR3 loop reads CASSLGGHSYEQYF. The CDR3 bases are TGTGCCAGCAGCTTAGGGGGACACTCCTACGAGCAGTACTTC.

This clonotype showed up many times. V and J are TRBV14 and TRBJ2-7; possible D gene TRBD2, 5 bases. Per the germline V gene, CDR1 is SGHDN and CDR2 is FVKESK. This CDR3 has 15 amino acids. The V end was cut by 3 bases, the J end by 5 bases, with 17 bases between. The CDR3 region is CASSHWVAGHNEQYF. The CDR3 DNA sequence: TGTGCCAGCAGCCACTGGGTGGCGGGCCACAACGAGCAGTACTTC.

This clonotype was picked up one time. Just one base apart from a much larger clone, this may be a read error. The conserved final phenylalanine or tryptophan is absent from the CDR3, which likely points to a read error. The chain employs TRBV3-1 and TRBJ2-5; 7 bases line up with TRBD2. The germline CDR1 and CDR2 sequences are LGHDT and YNNKEL (reference sequence). The CDR3 covers 16 residues. The V segment lost 1 base and the J segment 1 base; nucleotides outside the gene matches: 6. CDR3 bases: TGTGCCAGCAGCCAAGGATCTAGCGGAGGCCAAGAGACCCAGTACTCC. Its translation: CASSQGSSGGQETQYS.

This clonotype was seen a handful of times. This chain links TRBV2 with TRBJ1-2, with 8 nucleotides matching TRBD1. The CDR3 runs to 13 residues. The germline CDR1 and CDR2 sequences are SNHLY and FYNNEI. The junction had 3 bases not matched to a gene; V was cut back by 6 bases and J by 3 bases. The CDR3 sequence: CASSSGGDYGYTF. The CDR3 DNA reads TGTGCCAGCAGCTCAGGGGGCGACTATGGCTACACCTTC.

This clonotype has just one count. The CDR3 does not end in the conserved phenylalanine or tryptophan, so this is likely a read error. For the CDR3, the DNA is TGTGCCAGCTCACCACGGAAGGGAAATGAAAAACTGTTTTCT. This sequence encodes CASSPRKGNEKLFS. V is TRBV18 and J is TRBJ1-4; D gene uncertain. The CDR3 is made up of 14 amino acids. Looked up from germline, CDR1 is KGHSH and CDR2 is LQKENI. Trimming shortened V by 1 base and J by 5 bases, and 8 bases separated the two germline ends.

Ten or more counts support this clonotype. The gene calls are TRBV3-1 and TRBJ2-4, with a weak D call TRBD2 (6 bases). The germline gives CDR1 LGHDT, CDR2 YNNKEL (reference sequence). The CDR3 is 15 amino acids. Trimming stripped 3 bases from V and 1 base from J, with 10 bases between. As DNA, the CDR3 is TGTGCCAGCAGCCAGGGCGGGACGGCCAAAAACATTCAGTACTTC. This encodes CASSQGGTAKNIQYF.

This clonotype was detected many times. Given a much more abundant clone one base away, this may be a read error. The chain uses TRBV5-1 and TRBJ1-1; 8 nucleotides match TRBD1. In germline, CDR1 is SGHRS, CDR2 YFSETQ. The CDR3 length is 14 residues. DNA of the CDR3: TGTGCCAGCAGCTTTGGACAGGGGAACACTGAAGCTTTCTTT. Amino acids: CASSFGQGNTEAFF.